Each of the 9 T cell receptor beta chains below was sequenced from the same sample in a study of blood T cell repertoires in COVID-19. Method: immunoSEQ multiplex PCR; TCRdb's copy keeps in-frame clones and lacks some. The sample includes about 170,000 clones, approximately 89% seen only once; the top ten take approximately 0.8%. Source material: PBMCs or T cells enriched from blood (not recorded which). The receptors were sampled from a young woman who had recovered from COVID-19.

This clone appeared once. V usage is TRBV30 and J usage is TRBJ1-2; the D is unclear. Trimming took off 4 bases at V and 8 bases at J, with 20 bases between the two ends. Germline CDR1 reads GTSNPN; CDR2 reads SVGIG (reference sequence). This CDR3 comprises 14 residues. This CDR3 is CAWTSTTTLFGYTF. Here the CDR3 DNA reads TGTGCCTGGACCTCGACAACCACGCTTTTCGGCTACACCTTC.

The chain has TRBV28 and TRBJ1-2; a weak D match, TRBD1 (5 bases). The CDR3 is 15 amino acids. Germline values: CDR1 MDHEN, CDR2 SYDVKM. V lost 6 bases to trimming and J lost 8 bases, with 22 bases between them. CDR3: CASSPRGRLAGGYTF. DNA for the CDR3: TGTGCCAGCAGCCCCCGGGGGAGACTTGCGGGCGGCTACACCTTC.

This chain joins TRBV29-1 and TRBJ1-2, with D possibly TRBD1 on 6 matching bases. CDR3 size: 13 residues. Germline CDR1 reads SQVTM; CDR2 reads ANQGSEA. V dropped 4 bases and J dropped 5 bases, with 14 bases sitting between them. This CDR3 reads CSVVSTGPYGYTF. The CDR3 nucleotides are TGCAGCGTTGTGTCCACAGGGCCGTATGGCTACACCTTC.

This CDR3 is CASTPREGFKNIQYF. Written as DNA, the CDR3 is TGTGCCAGCACCCCCCGGGAGGGGTTCAAAAACATTCAGTACTTC. The chain links TRBV11-2 to TRBJ2-4, with 8 bases aligning to TRBD2. Germline CDR1 is SGHAT and CDR2 is FQNNGV. The junction had 8 bases not matched to a gene; V was cut back by 7 bases and J by 3 bases. The CDR3 spans 15 residues.

This chain joins TRBV28 and TRBJ2-1; 7 nucleotides line up with TRBD2. CDR3 length: 16 amino acids. V was clipped by 2 bases and J by 0 bases; unmatched bases: 4. Germline CDR1 MDHEN, CDR2 SYDVKM. The CDR3 coding sequence is TGTGCCAGCAGTTTAGGTCTAGCGGTCTCCTACAATGAGCAGTTCTTC. Translation: CASSLGLAVSYNEQFF.

This clone was recorded only once. At one end, the junction sequence differs from germline, possibly due to a read error. This chain links TRBV7-9 with TRBJ2-5, with D possibly matching TRBD2 (6 bases). Germline V gene lookup returns CDR1 SEHNR and CDR2 FQNEAQ (reference sequence). This CDR3 region has 15 residues. CDR3 loop: CASSFGLADQESQYF. DNA of the CDR3: TGTGCCAGCAGCTTCGGTTTAGCGGACCAAGAGAGCCAGTACTTC.

The chain recombines TRBV14 with TRBJ1-2, with unresolved D. Trimming stripped 0 bases from V and 4 bases from J, with 6 bases between. This CDR3 comprises 13 residues. Germline assignment: CDR1 SGHDN and CDR2 FVKESK. The CDR3 DNA reads as TGTGCCAGCAGCCAAGATTCCGTCTATGGCTACACCTTC. Its protein is CASSQDSVYGYTF.

The rearrangement joins TRBV28 to TRBJ1-2, with D perhaps matching TRBD1 (6 bases). Trimming shortened V by 4 bases and J by 4 bases, and 19 bases separated the two germline ends. There are 16 residues in the CDR3. Germline V gives CDR1 MDHEN, CDR2 SYDVKM. CDR3 DNA: TGTGCCAGCAGTTCAAACCGGGACAAGTCTGTCTATGGCTACACCTTC. Its translation: CASSSNRDKSVYGYTF.

The J gene is TRBJ2-7, the V gene TRBV5-4, with 7 positions matching TRBD1. Germline V lookup: CDR1 SGHNT, CDR2 YYREEE (reference sequence). This CDR3 has 15 amino acids. V shed 2 bases and J 4 bases; nucleotides not matched to a gene: 9. The CDR3 here is CASSLSRGRHYEQYF. The CDR3 DNA reads TGTGCCAGCAGCTTATCGAGGGGGCGCCATTACGAGCAGTACTTC.